This T cell receptor beta chain was sequenced during a study of shared clonotypes between healthy human individuals. The overall study: Each donor contributed plates that comprised three CD4 naive, three CD4 memory, two CD8 naive and one CD8 memory. The study's findings and limits: Clonotype sharing levels among donors were expected to vary with sequencing depth. Few donors limited the genetic and exposure-history diversity represented.

Naivety among CD8 cells was defined by CD45RO negativity and positive CCR7 selection, thereby excluding terminally differentiated effector memory CD45RA+ cells. Note on this clone: Antigen unknown.

The V segment lost 2 bases and the J segment 6 bases; nucleotides outside the gene matches: 15. The CDR3 spans 18 residues. CDR1 and CDR2 (germline): MDHEN, SYDVKM. Researchers ran the assay at a deep level. Profiled with immunoSEQ multiplex PCR; TCRdb holds only in-frame clones, not every one. The repertoire consists of under 700,000 clones, with 85% to 95% occurring once and the leading ten covering 0.11%. This receptor was taken from a woman between 25 and 40 years old in good health. This chain connects TRBV28 to TRBJ2-1; 8 bases line up with TRBD2. Sequencing was done on a sample of naive CD8+ T cells sorted from blood. This CDR3 reads CASSLLGVDSGISNEQFF. The CDR3 DNA reads as TGTGCCAGCAGTTTACTGGGGGTGGATAGCGGGATTAGCAATGAGCAGTTCTTC.